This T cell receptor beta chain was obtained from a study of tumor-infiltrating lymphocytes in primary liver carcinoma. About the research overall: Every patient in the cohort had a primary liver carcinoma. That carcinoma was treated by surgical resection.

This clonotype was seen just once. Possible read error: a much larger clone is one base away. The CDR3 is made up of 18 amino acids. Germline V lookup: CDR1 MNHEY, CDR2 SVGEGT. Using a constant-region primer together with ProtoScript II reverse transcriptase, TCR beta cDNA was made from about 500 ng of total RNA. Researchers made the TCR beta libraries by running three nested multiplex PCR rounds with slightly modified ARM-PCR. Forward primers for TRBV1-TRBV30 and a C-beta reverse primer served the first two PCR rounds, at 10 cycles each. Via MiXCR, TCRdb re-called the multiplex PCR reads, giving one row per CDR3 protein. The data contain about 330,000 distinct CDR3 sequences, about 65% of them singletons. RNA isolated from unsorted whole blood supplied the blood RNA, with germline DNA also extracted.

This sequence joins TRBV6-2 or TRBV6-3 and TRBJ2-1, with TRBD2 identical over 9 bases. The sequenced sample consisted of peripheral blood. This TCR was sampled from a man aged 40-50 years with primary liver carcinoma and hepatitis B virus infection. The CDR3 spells CASSQTQAGGRSCNEQFF. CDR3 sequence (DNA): TGTGCCAGCAGTCAAACCCAGGCGGGAGGGCGCTCCTGCAATGAGCAGTTCTTC.